One TCR beta chain is described in this entry. This CDR3 region has 16 residues. The junction had 6 bases not matched to a gene; V was cut back by 4 bases and J by 0 bases. Per the germline V gene, CDR1 is SGHRS and CDR2 is YFSETQ. The sample originates from a study of blood T cells in healthy people across ages. A sample-barcoded 5' primer and a J-beta primer mix were used in a second PCR of roughly 7 to 11 cycles. One entry per CDR3 protein results from TCRdb running MiXCR on the 5' RACE reads. The data show hundreds of thousands of distinct CDR3 sequences, 49% seen once. A minimum of 5 micrograms of total RNA was extracted per sample.

This clonotype was sampled from a woman in her sixties in good health. The rearrangement links TRBV5-1 to TRBJ2-1; 8 nucleotides agree with TRBD2. The sample comprised blood. The CDR3 bases are TGCGCCAGCAGCGTGATACTAGCGGACTCCTACAATGAGCAGTTCTTC. As protein: CASSVILADSYNEQFF.